This T cell receptor beta chain stems from a study of T cell responses to AZD1222 COVID-19 vaccine. The study, taken as a whole, reports: The study sampled repertoires only after the peak T cell response. Reportedly, nearly half of unique spike TCRs recognized epitopes outside B.1.351/B.1.1.7 mutations. Spike-specific TCR breadth and depth grew following two AZD1222 doses. Just a handful of AZD1222 recipients were seropositive at baseline.

As regards this clone: As yet, its antigen is unknown.

Here immunoSEQ multiplex PCR was the method, and the copy in TCRdb shows in-frame clones only, minus some. The data show roughly 140,000 clones, 92% seen once. The sequencing here drew on peripheral blood, taken 28 days after the second AZD1222 dose. The TCR sequence derives from an adult who received the AZD1222 COVID-19 vaccine.

CDR3: CASTPGTGFYTEAFF. CDR3 DNA sequence: TGTGCCAGCACCCCCGGGACAGGGTTTTACACTGAAGCTTTCTTT. The rearrangement links TRBV6-5 to TRBJ1-1, with 9 bases that match TRBD1. This CDR3 comprises 15 residues. The junction had 9 bases not matched to a gene; V was cut back by 7 bases and J by 3 bases. Germline CDR1 and CDR2: MNHEY and SVGAGI.